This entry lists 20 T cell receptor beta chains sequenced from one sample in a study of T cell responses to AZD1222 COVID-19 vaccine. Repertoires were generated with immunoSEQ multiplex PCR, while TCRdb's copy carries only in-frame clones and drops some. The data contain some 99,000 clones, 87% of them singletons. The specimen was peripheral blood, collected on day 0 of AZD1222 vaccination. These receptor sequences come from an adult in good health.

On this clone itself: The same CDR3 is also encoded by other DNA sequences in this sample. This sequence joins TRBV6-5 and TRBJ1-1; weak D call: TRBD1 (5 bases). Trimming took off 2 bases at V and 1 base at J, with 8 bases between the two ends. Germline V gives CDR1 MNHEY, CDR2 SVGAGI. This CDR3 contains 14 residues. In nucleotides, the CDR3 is TGTGCCAGCAGTTACAGGGGCGGGAACACTGAAGCTTTCTTT. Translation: CASSYRGGNTEAFF.

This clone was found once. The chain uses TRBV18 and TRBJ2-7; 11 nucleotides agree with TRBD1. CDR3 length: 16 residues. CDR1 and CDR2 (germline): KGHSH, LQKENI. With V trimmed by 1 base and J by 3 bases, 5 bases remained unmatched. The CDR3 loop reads CASSPRPGTGGYEQYF. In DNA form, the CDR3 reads TGTGCCAGCTCACCACGTCCCGGGACAGGGGGCTACGAGCAGTACTTC.

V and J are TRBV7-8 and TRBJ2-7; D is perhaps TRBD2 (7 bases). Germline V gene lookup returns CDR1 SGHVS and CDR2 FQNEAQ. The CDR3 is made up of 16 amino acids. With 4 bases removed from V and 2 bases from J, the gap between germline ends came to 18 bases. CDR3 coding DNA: TGTGCCAGCAGCTCCCCGGCGAGGGGGGGACCCTACGAGCAGTACTTC. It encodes CASSSPARGGPYEQYF. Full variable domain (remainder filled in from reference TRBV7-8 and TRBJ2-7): GAGVSQSPRYKVAKRGQDVALRCDPISGHVSLFWYQQALGQGPEFLTYFQNEAQLDKSGLPSDRFFAERPEGSVSTLKIQRTQQEDSAVYLCASSSPARGGPYEQYFGPGTRLTVT.

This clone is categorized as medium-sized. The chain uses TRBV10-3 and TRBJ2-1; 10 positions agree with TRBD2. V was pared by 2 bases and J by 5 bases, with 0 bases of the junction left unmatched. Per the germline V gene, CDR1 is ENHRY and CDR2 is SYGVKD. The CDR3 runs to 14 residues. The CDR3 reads CAISEGLADNEQFF. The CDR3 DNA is TGTGCCATCAGTGAGGGACTAGCGGACAATGAGCAGTTCTTC.

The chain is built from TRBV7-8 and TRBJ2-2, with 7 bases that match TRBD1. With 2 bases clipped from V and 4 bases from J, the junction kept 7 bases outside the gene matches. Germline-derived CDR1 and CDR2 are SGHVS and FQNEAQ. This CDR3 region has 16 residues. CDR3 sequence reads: CASSLLGGSSTGELFF. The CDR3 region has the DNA TGTGCCAGCAGCTTACTAGGGGGCTCGAGCACCGGGGAGCTGTTTTTT.

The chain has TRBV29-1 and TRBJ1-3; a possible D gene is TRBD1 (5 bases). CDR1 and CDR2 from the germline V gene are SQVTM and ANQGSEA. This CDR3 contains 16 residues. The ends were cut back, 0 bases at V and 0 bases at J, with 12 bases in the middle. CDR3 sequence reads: CSVEDGGTSSGNTIYF. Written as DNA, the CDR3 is TGCAGCGTTGAAGATGGAGGGACGTCCTCTGGAAACACCATATATTTT.

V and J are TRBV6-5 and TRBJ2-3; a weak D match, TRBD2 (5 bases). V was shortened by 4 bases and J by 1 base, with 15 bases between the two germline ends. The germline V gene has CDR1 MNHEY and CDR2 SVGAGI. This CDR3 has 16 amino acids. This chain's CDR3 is CASSSRPTGGTDTQYF. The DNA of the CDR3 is TGTGCCAGCAGTTCCCGGCCCACCGGGGGCACAGATACGCAGTATTTT.

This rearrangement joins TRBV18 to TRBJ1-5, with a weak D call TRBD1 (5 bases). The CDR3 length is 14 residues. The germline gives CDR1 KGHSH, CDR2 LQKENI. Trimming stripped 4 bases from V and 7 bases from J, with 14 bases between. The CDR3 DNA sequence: TGTGCCAGCTCACTCAGGGCGGAGGGACAGCCCCAGCATTTT. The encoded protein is CASSLRAEGQPQHF.

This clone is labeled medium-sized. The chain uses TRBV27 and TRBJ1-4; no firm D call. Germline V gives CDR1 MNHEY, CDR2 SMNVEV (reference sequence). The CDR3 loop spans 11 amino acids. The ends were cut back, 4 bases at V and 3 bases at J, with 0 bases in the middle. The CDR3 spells CASSSNEKLFF. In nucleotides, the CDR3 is TGTGCCAGCAGTTCTAATGAAAAACTGTTTTTT.

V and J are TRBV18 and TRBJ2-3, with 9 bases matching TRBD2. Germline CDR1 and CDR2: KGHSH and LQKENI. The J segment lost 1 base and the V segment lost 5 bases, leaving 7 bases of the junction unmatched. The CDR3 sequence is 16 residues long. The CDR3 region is CASSSTAGGGTDTQYF. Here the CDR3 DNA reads TGTGCCAGCTCATCTACAGCGGGAGGAGGCACAGATACGCAGTATTTT.

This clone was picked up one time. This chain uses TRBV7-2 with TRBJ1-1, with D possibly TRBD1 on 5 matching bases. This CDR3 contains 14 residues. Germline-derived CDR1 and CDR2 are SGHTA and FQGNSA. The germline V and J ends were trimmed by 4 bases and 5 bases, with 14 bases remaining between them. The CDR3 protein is CASSSVQGYTEAFF. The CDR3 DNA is TGTGCCAGCAGCTCGGTGCAGGGATATACTGAAGCTTTCTTT.

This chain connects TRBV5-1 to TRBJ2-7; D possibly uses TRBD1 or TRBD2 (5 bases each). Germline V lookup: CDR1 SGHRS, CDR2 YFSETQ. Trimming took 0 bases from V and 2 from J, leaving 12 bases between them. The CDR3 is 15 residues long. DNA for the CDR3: TGCGCCAGCAGCTTGGGAGGGGCCATCCCCTACGAGCAGTACTTC. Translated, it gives CASSLGGAIPYEQYF.

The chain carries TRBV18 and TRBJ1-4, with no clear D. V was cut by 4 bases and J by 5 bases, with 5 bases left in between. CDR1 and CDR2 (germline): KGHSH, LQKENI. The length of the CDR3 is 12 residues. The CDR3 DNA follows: TGTGCCAGCTCACAGGGAAATGAAAAACTGTTTTTT. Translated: CASSQGNEKLFF.

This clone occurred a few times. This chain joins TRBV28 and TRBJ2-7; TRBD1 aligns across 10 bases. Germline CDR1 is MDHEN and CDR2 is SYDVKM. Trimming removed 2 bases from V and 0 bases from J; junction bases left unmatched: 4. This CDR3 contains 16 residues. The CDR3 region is CASSLGGQGSSYEQYF. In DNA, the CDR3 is TGTGCCAGCAGTTTAGGGGGACAGGGGAGCTCCTACGAGCAGTACTTC.

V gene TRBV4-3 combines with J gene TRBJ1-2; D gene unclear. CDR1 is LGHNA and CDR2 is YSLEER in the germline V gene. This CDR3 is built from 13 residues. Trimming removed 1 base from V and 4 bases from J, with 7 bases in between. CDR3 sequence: CASSQGLAYGYTF. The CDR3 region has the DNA TGCGCCAGCAGCCAAGGCCTGGCCTATGGCTACACCTTC.

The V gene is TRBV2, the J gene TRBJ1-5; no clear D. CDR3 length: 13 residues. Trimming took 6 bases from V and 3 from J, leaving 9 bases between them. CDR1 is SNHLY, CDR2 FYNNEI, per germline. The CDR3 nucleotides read TGTGCCAGCAGGCCCACGAACAATCAGCCCCAGCATTTT. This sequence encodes CASRPTNNQPQHF.

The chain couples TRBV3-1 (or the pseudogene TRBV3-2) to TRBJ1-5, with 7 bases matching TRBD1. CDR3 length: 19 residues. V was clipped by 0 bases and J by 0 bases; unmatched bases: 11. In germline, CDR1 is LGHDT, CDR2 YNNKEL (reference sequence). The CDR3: CASSQDAAGGRYSNQPQHF. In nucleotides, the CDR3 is TGTGCCAGCAGCCAAGATGCGGCAGGGGGAAGATATAGCAATCAGCCCCAGCATTTT.

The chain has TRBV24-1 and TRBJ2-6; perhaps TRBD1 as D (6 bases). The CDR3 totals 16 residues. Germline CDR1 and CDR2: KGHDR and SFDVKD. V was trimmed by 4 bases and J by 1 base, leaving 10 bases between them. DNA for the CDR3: TGTGCCACCAGTGAACGGACAGTGTCTGGGGCCAACGTCCTGACTTTC. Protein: CATSERTVSGANVLTF.

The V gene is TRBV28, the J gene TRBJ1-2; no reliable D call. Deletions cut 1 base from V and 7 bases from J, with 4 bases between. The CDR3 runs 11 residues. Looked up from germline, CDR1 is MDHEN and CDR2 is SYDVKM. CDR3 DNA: TGTGCCAGCAGTTTATTTGGTGGCTACACCTTC. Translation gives CASSLFGGYTF.

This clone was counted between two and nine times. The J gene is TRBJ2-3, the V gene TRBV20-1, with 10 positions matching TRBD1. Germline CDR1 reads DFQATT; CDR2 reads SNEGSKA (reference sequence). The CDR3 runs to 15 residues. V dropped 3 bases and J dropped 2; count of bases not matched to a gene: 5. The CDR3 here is CSASDRGRNTDTQYF. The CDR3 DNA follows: TGCAGTGCTAGTGACAGGGGGCGCAACACAGATACGCAGTATTTT.